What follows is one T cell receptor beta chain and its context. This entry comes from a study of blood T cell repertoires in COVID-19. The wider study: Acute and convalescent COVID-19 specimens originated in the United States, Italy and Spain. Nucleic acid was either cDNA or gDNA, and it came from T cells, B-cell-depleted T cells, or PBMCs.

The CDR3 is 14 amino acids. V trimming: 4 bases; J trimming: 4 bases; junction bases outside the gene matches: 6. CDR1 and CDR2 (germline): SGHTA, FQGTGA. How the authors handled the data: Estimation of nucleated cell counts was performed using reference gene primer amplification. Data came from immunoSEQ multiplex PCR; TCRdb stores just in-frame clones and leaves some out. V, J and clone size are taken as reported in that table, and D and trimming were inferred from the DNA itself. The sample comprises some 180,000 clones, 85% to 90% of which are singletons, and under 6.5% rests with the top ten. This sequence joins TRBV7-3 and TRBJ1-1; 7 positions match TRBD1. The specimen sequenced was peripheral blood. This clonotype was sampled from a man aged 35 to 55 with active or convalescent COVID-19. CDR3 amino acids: CASSSDRSATEAFF. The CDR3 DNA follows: TGTGCCAGCAGCTCGGACAGGAGTGCCACTGAAGCTTTCTTT.